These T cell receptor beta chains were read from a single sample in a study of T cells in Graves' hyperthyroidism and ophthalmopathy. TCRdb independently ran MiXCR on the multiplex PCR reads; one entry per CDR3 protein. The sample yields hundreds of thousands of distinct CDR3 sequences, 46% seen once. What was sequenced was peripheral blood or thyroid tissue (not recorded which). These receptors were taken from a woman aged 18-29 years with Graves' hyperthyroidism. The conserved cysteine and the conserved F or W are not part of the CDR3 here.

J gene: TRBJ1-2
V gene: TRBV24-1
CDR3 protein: ATSDSGTLRHGYT

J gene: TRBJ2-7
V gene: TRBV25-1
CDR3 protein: ASSESYRGGEQY

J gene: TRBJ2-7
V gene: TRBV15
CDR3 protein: ATRAMATDYEQY

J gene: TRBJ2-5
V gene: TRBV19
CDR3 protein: ASSKAAERTQY

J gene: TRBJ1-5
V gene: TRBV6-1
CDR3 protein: ASSAFLDRTYTNQPQH

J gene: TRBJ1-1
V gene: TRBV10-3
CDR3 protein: ASLESNMNTEAF

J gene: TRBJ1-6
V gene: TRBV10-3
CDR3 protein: AISDAWHDSPLH

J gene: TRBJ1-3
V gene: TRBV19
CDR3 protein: ASTLLGHAVDNTIY

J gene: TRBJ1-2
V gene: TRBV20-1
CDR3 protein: SARDPTGQNYGYT

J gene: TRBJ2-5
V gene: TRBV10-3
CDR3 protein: AISDSRGEETQY

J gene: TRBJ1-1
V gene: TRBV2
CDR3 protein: ASSEMGQPYGGTEAF

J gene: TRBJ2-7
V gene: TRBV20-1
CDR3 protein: SARAPGQGVSYEQY

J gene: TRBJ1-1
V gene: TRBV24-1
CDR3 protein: AIRSRQQNTEAF

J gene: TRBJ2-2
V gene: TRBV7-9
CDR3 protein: ASREPGELF

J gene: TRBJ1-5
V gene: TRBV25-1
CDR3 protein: ASSARAGQRNQPQH